This T cell receptor (beta chain) is from a study of cytomegalovirus exposure and HLA in healthy donors. The PCR ran on 60 Vbeta and 13 Jbeta primers. Profiling relied on immunoSEQ multiplex PCR, and the TCRdb table lists in-frame clones only, not all of them. The table has around 140,000 clones, approximately 82% seen once. The study's findings and limits: One later analysis reportedly identified an Asian-associated ancestry cluster that showed fewer N-insertions than the approximately 710-donor mean.

As to this clone: Antigen unknown.

The sequencing input was PBMCs. The receptor comes from a man aged 35 to 55 in good health and CMV-seronegative.

The CDR3 sequence is CASSIFPGGPASTDTQYF. For the CDR3, the DNA is TGTGCCAGCAGTATATTCCCCGGGGGTCCCGCTAGCACAGATACGCAGTATTTT. The chain joins TRBV27 to TRBJ2-3, with a weak D call TRBD2 (6 bases). This CDR3 has 18 residues. Germline CDR1 is MNHEY and CDR2 is SMNVEV (reference sequence). The V end was cut by 5 bases, the J end by 0 bases, with 21 bases between.